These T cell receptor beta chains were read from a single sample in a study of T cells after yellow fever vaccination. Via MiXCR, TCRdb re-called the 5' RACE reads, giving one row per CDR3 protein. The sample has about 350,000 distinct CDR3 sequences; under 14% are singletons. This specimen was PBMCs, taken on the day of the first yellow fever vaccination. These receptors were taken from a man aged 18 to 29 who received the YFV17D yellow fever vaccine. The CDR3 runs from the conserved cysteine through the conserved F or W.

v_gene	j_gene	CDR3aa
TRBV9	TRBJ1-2	CASSVAGYGYTF
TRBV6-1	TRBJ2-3	CASSLFSSGGPSSTDTQYF
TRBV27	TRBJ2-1	CASRGLAGVAGLEQFF
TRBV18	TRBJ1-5	CASSPYKDQPQHF
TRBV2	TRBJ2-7	CASSEVDEQYF
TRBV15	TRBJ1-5	CATSRDWDNYQPQHF
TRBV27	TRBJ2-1	CASSRQGTGQFF
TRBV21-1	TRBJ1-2	CASPRSPGAAYGYTF
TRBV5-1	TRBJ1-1	CASSLQGLSTEAFF
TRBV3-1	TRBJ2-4	CASSQAPPGPEYF
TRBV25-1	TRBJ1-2	CASSAQRTGRNYGYTF
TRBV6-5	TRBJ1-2	CASSYKGNLYGYTF
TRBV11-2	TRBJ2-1	CASSFTSSRYNEQFF
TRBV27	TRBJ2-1	CATWGLPNNEQFF
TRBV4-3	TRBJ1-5	CASSQDLSQPQHF
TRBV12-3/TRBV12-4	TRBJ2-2	CASSFGDSFGELFF
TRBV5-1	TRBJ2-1	CASASVAGDNEQFF
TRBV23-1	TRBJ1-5	CATSPRRNQPQHF
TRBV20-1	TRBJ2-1	CSARDPSGGHNEQFF
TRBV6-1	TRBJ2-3	CASRLGVNTQYF
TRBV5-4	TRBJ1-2	CASSYTGEYGYTF
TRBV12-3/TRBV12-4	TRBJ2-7	CASSYRVGDEQYF
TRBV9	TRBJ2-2	CASSSPSGGITGELFF
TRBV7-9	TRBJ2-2	CASSLGGGPTGELFF